The 30 T cell receptor beta chains presented below share a single source sample, sequenced in a study of CD8+CD57+ T cells in acquired aplastic anemia. Profiling of TCR beta VDJ combinations and CDR3 sequences used genomic DNA as template. TCRdb reprocessed the reads with MiXCR, giving one entry per CDR3 protein. The profile shows a few hundred thousand distinct CDR3 sequences, 55% to 75% of them singletons. Source material: sorted CD4+, CD8+, or CD8+CD57+ T cells (not recorded which) from PBMCs. These receptors all come from a human donor in good health, serving as a control.

V is TRBV2 and J is TRBJ1-5; D remains ambiguous. The CDR3 consists of 14 residues. V was pared by 8 bases and J by 0 bases, with 11 bases between. Germline V gene lookup returns CDR1 SNHLY and CDR2 FYNNEI. This CDR3 reads CASQRLSSNQPQHF. CDR3 bases: TGTGCCAGCCAGCGGCTTTCTAGCAATCAGCCCCAGCATTTT.

This clonotype was detected once. The CDR3 DNA reads TGCAGCGTTGCCGGGGCAAACGAGCAGTACTTC. Translation: CSVAGANEQYF. V usage is TRBV29-1 and J usage is TRBJ2-7; either TRBD1 or TRBD2 may supply D (5 bases each). There are 11 residues in the CDR3. The germline V and J ends were trimmed by 4 bases and 5 bases, with 9 bases remaining between them. From germline, CDR1 is SQVTM and CDR2 ANQGSEA.

Only a few counts were recorded for this clonotype. The rearrangement joins TRBV4-1 to TRBJ2-4; D not certain. Germline CDR1 is MGHRA and CDR2 is YSYEKL. CDR3 size: 17 residues. The V end was cut by 0 bases, the J end by 1 base, with 13 bases between. The chain's CDR3 is CASSQDIRLTAKNIQYF. The DNA of the CDR3 is TGCGCCAGCAGCCAAGATATCAGGTTAACGGCCAAAAACATTCAGTACTTC.

Comment on this clonotype: Compared with germline, one end of the junction differs, possibly owing to a read error. The V call is TRBV7-2, the J call TRBJ1-6; D gene unclear. The CDR3 is made up of 13 amino acids. Germline CDR1 and CDR2: SGHTA and FQGNSA. The CDR3 DNA follows: TGTGCCAGCAGCGCCACAATGGGATCACAGCACCACTTC. Encoded protein: CASSATMGSQHHF.

This clonotype was seen repeatedly, ten times or more. The genes are TRBV5-1 and TRBJ2-5; 12 positions agree with TRBD2. This CDR3 is 15 amino acids long. The V gene end was trimmed by 4 bases and the J gene end by 2 bases; junction bases not matched to a gene: 3. CDR1 SGHRS and CDR2 YFSETQ come from the germline V gene. Written as DNA, the CDR3 is TGCGCCAGCAGCCCTCTAGCGGGGGGGCAAGAGACCCAGTACTTC. It encodes CASSPLAGGQETQYF. The full variable domain, its missing parts supplied by reference TRBV5-1 and TRBJ2-5, is KAGVTQTPRYLIKTRGQQVTLSCSPISGHRSVSWYQQTPGQGLQFLFEYFSETQRNKGNFPGRFSGRQFSNSRSEMNVSTLELGDSALYLCASSPLAGGQETQYFGPGTRLLVL.

This clonotype occurred many times. The chain has TRBV6-6 and TRBJ1-1; TRBD1 might be the D (6 bases). Per the germline V gene, CDR1 is MNHNY and CDR2 is SVGAGI (reference sequence). The CDR3 loop spans 13 amino acids. Trimming took off 6 bases at V and 8 bases at J, with 16 bases between the two ends. CDR3 loop: CASRPPGQGEAFF. The DNA of the CDR3 is TGTGCCAGCAGGCCACCGGGCCAGGGGGAAGCTTTCTTT.

This clonotype was seen ten or more times. The rearrangement links TRBV10-3 to TRBJ1-1, with TRBD1 matching 7 bases. Trimming at V came to 4 bases and at J to 3 bases, leaving 8 bases not matched to a gene. From germline, CDR1 is ENHRY and CDR2 SYGVKD. This CDR3 has 15 amino acids. This CDR3 is CAISARGGKDTEAFF. The CDR3 bases are TGTGCCATCAGTGCAAGAGGGGGCAAGGACACTGAAGCTTTCTTT.

Turning to this clonotype: The junction departs from germline at one end; a sequencing error may be responsible. The chain links TRBV9 to TRBJ1-2; no firm D call. There are 14 residues in the CDR3. Per germline, CDR1 SGDLS and CDR2 YYNGEE. The CDR3: CASGTEREDYCEPF. The CDR3 DNA sequence: TGCGCCAGCGGCACGGAACGCGAGGACTACTGCGAGCCCTTC.

The rearrangement joins TRBV7-2 to TRBJ2-2; possible D gene TRBD1, 6 bases. CDR3 size: 14 residues. The germline gives CDR1 SGHTA, CDR2 FQGNSA. Between the trimmed V and J ends, which lost 2 bases and 6 bases, there was a span of 10 bases. The CDR3 spells CASSLQGYAGELFF. The CDR3 DNA follows: TGTGCCAGCAGCTTACAGGGGTACGCCGGGGAGCTGTTTTTT.

The J gene is TRBJ1-5, the V gene TRBV6-1, with D unclear. CDR3 length equals 15 residues. Looked up from germline, CDR1 is MNHNS and CDR2 is SASEGT. The V end was cut by 4 bases, the J end by 3 bases, with 13 bases between. The CDR3 sequence: CASSASWQDNQPQHF. The CDR3 coding sequence is TGTGCCAGCAGTGCGTCGTGGCAGGACAATCAGCCCCAGCATTTT.

J is TRBJ1-5 and V is TRBV2; 7 bases align to TRBD1. Germline V CDR1 and CDR2: SNHLY, FYNNEI. The CDR3 has 13 amino acids. V was pared by 7 bases and J by 5 bases, with 5 bases of the junction left unmatched. The DNA of the CDR3 is TGTGCCAGCACCGGACAGGAGGATCAGCCCCAGCATTTT. Translated, it gives CASTGQEDQPQHF. The variable domain in full, with the rest retrieved from reference TRBV2 and TRBJ1-5, is EPEVTQTPSHQVTQMGQEVILRCVPISNHLYFYWYRQILGQKVEFLVSFYNNEISEKSEIFDDQFSVERPDGSNFTLKIRSTKLEDSAMYFCASTGQEDQPQHFGDGTRLSIL.

Comments on this clonotype: The DNA is omitted, as the CDR3 cannot be located on it reliably, and the CDR3 follows TCRdb's listing. The chain recombines TRBV9 with TRBJ1-1. The CDR3 length is 14 residues, termini included. Looked up from germline, CDR1 is SGDLS and CDR2 is YYNGEE. The chain's CDR3 is CASSVARGAYNDLF.

This clonotype was seen ten or more times. The V gene is TRBV7-2, the J gene TRBJ1-3; 7 bases are a match to TRBD1. The germline gives CDR1 SGHTA, CDR2 FQGNSA. The CDR3 length is 14 residues. Trimming removed 4 bases from V and 4 bases from J; junction bases left unmatched: 4. Here the CDR3 DNA reads TGTGCCAGCAGCTCTACAGGGGACGGAAACACCATATATTTT. This gives the protein CASSSTGDGNTIYF.

This chain links TRBV9 with TRBJ2-2; D gene ambiguous. The CDR3 has 15 residues. CDR1 and CDR2 from the germline V gene are SGDLS and YYNGEE. V was pared by 4 bases and J by 15 bases, with 25 bases between. The DNA of the CDR3 is TGTGCCAGCAGCCGACAATATTCTGAAGCTTTCTATGTGTTTTTT. Translated: CASSRQYSEAFYVFF.

This chain joins TRBV9 and TRBJ2-3; D gene ambiguous. The J call could be wrong; TRBJ1-5 is a better fit for the DNA end. The CDR3 covers 11 residues. Germline CDR1 reads SGDLS; CDR2 reads YYNGEE. For the CDR3, the DNA is TGTGCCAGCGGCCTCACAGATACGCAGCATTTT. Protein product: CASGLTDTQHF.

This rearrangement joins TRBV20-1 to TRBJ2-7; perhaps TRBD2 as D (6 bases). The CDR3 consists of 12 residues. V lost 5 bases to trimming and J lost 3 bases, with 11 bases between them. CDR1 is DFQATT, CDR2 SNEGSKA, per germline (reference sequence). The CDR3 sequence is CSALPGLYEQYF. The CDR3 DNA sequence: TGCAGTGCTCTGCCGGGACTCTACGAGCAGTACTTC.

CDR3 loop: CASSRGQAQETHTF. The CDR3 DNA reads as TGTGCCAGCAGCCGAGGGCAGGCGCAAGAGACCCACACCTTC. The chain recombines TRBV7-2 with TRBJ1-2; D uncertain. CDR3 length equals 14 residues. Trimming removed 5 bases at V and 12 bases at J, with 22 bases between. Germline lookup yields CDR1 SGHTA and CDR2 FQGNSA.

As concerns this clonotype: A read error may account for a junction end that differs from germline. The chain links TRBV14 to TRBJ1-5, with D unresolved. Germline V gene data show CDR1 as SGHDN and CDR2 as FVKESK. The CDR3 has 12 residues. CDR3 protein: CASSPVSRTQHF. The DNA for the CDR3 is TGTGCCAGCAGCCCAGTGAGTCGGACTCAGCATTTC.

The chain couples TRBV20-1 to TRBJ1-6; D ambiguous. The CDR3 runs to 14 residues. CDR1 and CDR2 from the germline V gene are DFQATT and SNEGSKA (reference sequence). V was trimmed by 5 bases and J by 12 bases, leaving 20 bases between them. CDR3 nucleotides: TGCAGTGCTGCAGGAGTGGGAGAGACCCGACCCCTCCACTTT. Protein sequence: CSAAGVGETRPLHF.

The rearrangement links TRBV7-8 to TRBJ2-3; 7 nucleotides match TRBD1. Germline-derived CDR1 and CDR2 are SGHVS and FQNEAQ. CDR3 length: 15 amino acids. Trimming at V came to 5 bases and at J to 15 bases, leaving 20 bases not matched to a gene. The CDR3 sequence is CASSHSETGWNSPYF. CDR3 DNA sequence: TGTGCCAGCAGCCACTCGGAGACAGGGTGGAATTCACCCTATTTT. The whole variable domain, remainder taken from reference TRBV7-8 and TRBJ2-3, is GAGVSQSPRYKVAKRGQDVALRCDPISGHVSLFWYQQALGQGPEFLTYFQNEAQLDKSGLPSDRFFAERPEGSVSTLKIQRTQQEDSAVYLCASSHSETGWNSPYFGPGTRLTVL.

This chain joins TRBV7-2 and TRBJ2-1; either TRBD1 or TRBD2 may fit D (6 bases each). This CDR3 spans 15 amino acids. CDR1 is SGHTA and CDR2 is FQGNSA in the germline V gene. Between the trimmed V and J ends, which lost 1 base and 16 bases, there was a span of 23 bases. The CDR3 DNA follows: TGTGCCAGCAGCTTAGACCGGGACAACGGGGGAAACAACTTCTTC. Its protein is CASSLDRDNGGNNFF.

The V call is TRBV5-1, the J call TRBJ2-3; TRBD2 aligns across 12 bases. This CDR3 has 15 amino acids. The germline CDR1 and CDR2 sequences are SGHRS and YFSETQ. V shed 2 bases and J 5 bases; nucleotides not matched to a gene: 3. The CDR3 reads CASSFLAGGLDTQYF. CDR3 nucleotides: TGCGCCAGCAGCTTCCTAGCGGGGGGGTTAGATACGCAGTATTTT. The whole variable domain, filled in from reference TRBV5-1 and TRBJ2-3, reads KAGVTQTPRYLIKTRGQQVTLSCSPISGHRSVSWYQQTPGQGLQFLFEYFSETQRNKGNFPGRFSGRQFSNSRSEMNVSTLELGDSALYLCASSFLAGGLDTQYFGPGTRLTVL.

Notes on this clonotype: Germline and junction disagree at one end, which may indicate a read error. The chain has TRBV7-8 and TRBJ1-1; D not certain. Germline values: CDR1 SGHVS, CDR2 FQNEAQ. The CDR3 sequence is 15 residues long. CDR3 coding DNA: TGTGCCAGCAGCACACGCGGCGCGACGAACACTGACGCTTTCTTT. Its protein product is CASSTRGATNTDAFF.

This clonotype was detected only a few times. A read error is possible here, since a much larger clone lies one base away. The chain combines TRBV10-3 with TRBJ1-3; D possibly corresponds to TRBD1 (5 bases). Germline V lookup: CDR1 ENHRY, CDR2 SYGVKD. The CDR3 has 12 amino acids. The CDR3 is CASSLRGNTICF. CDR3 nucleotides: TGTGCCAGCAGTCTAAGGGGAAACACCATATGTTTT.

The CDR3 here is CASSAYTDRVETQYF. Here the CDR3 DNA reads TGTGCCAGCAGTGCATACACGGACAGGGTAGAGACCCAGTACTTC. V and J are TRBV2 and TRBJ2-5, with 8 nucleotides matching TRBD1. V trimming: 4 bases; J trimming: 4 bases; junction bases outside the gene matches: 8. In germline, CDR1 is SNHLY, CDR2 FYNNEI. The CDR3 is 15 residues long.

The chain has TRBV5-8 and TRBJ2-7; TRBD2 matches at 8 bases. Germline CDR1 SGHTS, CDR2 YDEGEE. With V trimmed by 4 bases and J by 2 bases, 8 bases remained unmatched. The CDR3 extends over 15 amino acids. DNA for the CDR3: TGTGCCAGCAGCAAACACACCGGGGGGGCCTACGAGCAGTACTTC. It yields the protein CASSKHTGGAYEQYF.

This clonotype was detected only once. The rearrangement links TRBV10-3 to TRBJ1-4; D is ambiguous. The V end lost 3 bases, the J end lost 14 bases, and 25 bases lay between the germline ends. The germline gives CDR1 ENHRY, CDR2 SYGVKD. The CDR3 runs to 16 residues. As DNA, the CDR3 is TGTGCCATCAGTGATCGTGGGGAAGACACTAATGAATACCTGTTTTTT. It is translated as CAISDRGEDTNEYLFF.

A word on this clonotype: The germline gene is not matched at one end of the junction; a read error may be the cause. This sequence joins TRBV7-2 and TRBJ2-5, with a possible D match to TRBD2 (7 bases). The CDR3 is 13 residues long. Germline V gene data show CDR1 as SGHTA and CDR2 as FQGNSA. The CDR3 sequence is CASTPRRGGNQDF. CDR3 nucleotide sequence: TGTGCCAGCACCCCCCGGAGGGGGGGCAACCAGGACTTC.

Comments on this clonotype: This may be a read error: a much more frequent sequence differs by one nucleotide. The chain employs TRBV12-3 or TRBV12-4 and TRBJ1-2; possible D gene TRBD1, 5 bases. This CDR3 has 12 residues. Trimming removed 6 bases from V and 8 bases from J, with 13 bases in between. The CDR3 sequence: CASSAPGGGYTF. CDR3 nucleotides: TGTGCCAGCAGCGCCCCGGGGGGAGGCTACACCTTC.

The genes are TRBV9 and TRBJ2-1, with 7 bases fitting TRBD2. The V and J ends lost 1 base and 10 bases, in that order; junction bases with no gene match: 11. This CDR3 is built from 15 residues. Germline V CDR1 and CDR2: SGDLS, YYNGEE. In DNA form, the CDR3 reads TGTGCCAGCAGCGTACTTGGGGGGGACGACGGGGAGCAGTTCTTC. Its translation: CASSVLGGDDGEQFF. Based on the CDR3 plus reference TRBV9 and TRBJ2-1, the full variable domain is DSGVTQTPKHLITATGQRVTLRCSPRSGDLSVYWYQQSLDQGLQFLIQYYNGEERAKGNILERFSAQQFPDLHSELNLSSLELGDSALYFCASSVLGGDDGEQFFGPGTRLTVL.